This T cell receptor beta chain was profiled in a study of T cell repertoires in cytomegalovirus infection. Turning to the study itself: Public signatures in TCR beta pointed to CMV infection and matching HLA type. General study points: Ex vivo responses were dominated by HLA-C-restricted CMV-specific TCR beta clonotypes. People with CMV and the relevant HLA were identified by cumulative public TCR beta family frequency.

TCRdb redid the calling of the reads with MiXCR, one entry per CDR3 protein. This table holds about 260,000 distinct CDR3 sequences, around 13% found once. After removal of 1 base from V and 2 bases from J, the junction contained 3 bases not matched to a gene. The germline V gene has CDR1 SQVTM and CDR2 ANQGSEA. The CDR3 has 15 residues. This clonotype was detected a few times. The antigen remains undetermined. This TCR came from a human donor in good health (CMV status not recorded). Some clones in this sample may be carry-over from other donors' samples. The chain has TRBV29-1 and TRBJ2-3, with 10 bases aligning to TRBD1. The sequenced material came from PBMCs. The CDR3 loop is CSVEGTGGATDTQYF. The DNA of the CDR3 is TGCAGCGTTGAAGGGACAGGGGGAGCCACAGATACGCAGTATTTT.